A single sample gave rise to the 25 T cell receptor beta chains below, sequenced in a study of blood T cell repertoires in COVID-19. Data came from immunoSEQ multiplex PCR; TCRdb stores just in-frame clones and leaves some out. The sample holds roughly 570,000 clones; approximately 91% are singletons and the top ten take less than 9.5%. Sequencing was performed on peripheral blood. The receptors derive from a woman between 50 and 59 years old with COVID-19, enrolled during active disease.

The CDR3 DNA follows: TGTGCCAGCAGTTACTCGGCGGACAGGGACCCCTACGAGCAGTACTTC. Translated: CASSYSADRDPYEQYF. The V and J genes are TRBV6-6 and TRBJ2-7; 8 bases fit TRBD1. Trimming took 0 bases from V and 2 from J; bases not matched to a gene: 6. Germline V gene sequence: CDR1 MNHNY, CDR2 SVGAGI (reference sequence). The length of the CDR3 is 16 residues.

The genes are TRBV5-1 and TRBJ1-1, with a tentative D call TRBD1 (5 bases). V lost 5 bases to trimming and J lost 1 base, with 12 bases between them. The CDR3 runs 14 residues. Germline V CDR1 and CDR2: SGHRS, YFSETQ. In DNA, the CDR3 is TGCGCCAGCAGGCAGGGACTGCAGAACACTGAAGCTTTCTTT. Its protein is CASRQGLQNTEAFF.

The CDR3 protein is CASSLRNTPYEQYF. CDR3 coding DNA: TGTGCCAGCAGCCTACGAAACACCCCCTACGAGCAGTACTTC. The rearrangement joins TRBV3-1 (or the pseudogene TRBV3-2) to TRBJ2-7; D call uncertain. V gave up 4 bases and J gave up 2 bases, with 12 bases separating them. CDR3 length equals 14 residues. Germline CDR1 reads LGHDT; CDR2 reads YNNKEL (reference sequence).

The CDR3 is CASSEQGATNEKLFF. Written as DNA, the CDR3 is TGCGCCAGCAGCGAGCAGGGGGCCACTAATGAAAAACTGTTTTTT. V and J are TRBV5-1 and TRBJ1-4; 8 nucleotides line up with TRBD1. Trimming took 4 bases from V and 2 from J; bases not matched to a gene: 4. Per the germline V gene, CDR1 is SGHRS and CDR2 is YFSETQ. This CDR3 is 15 amino acids long. Drawing the rest from reference TRBV5-1 and TRBJ1-4, the complete variable domain is KAGVTQTPRYLIKTRGQQVTLSCSPISGHRSVSWYQQTPGQGLQFLFEYFSETQRNKGNFPGRFSGRQFSNSRSEMNVSTLELGDSALYLCASSEQGATNEKLFFGSGTQLSVL.

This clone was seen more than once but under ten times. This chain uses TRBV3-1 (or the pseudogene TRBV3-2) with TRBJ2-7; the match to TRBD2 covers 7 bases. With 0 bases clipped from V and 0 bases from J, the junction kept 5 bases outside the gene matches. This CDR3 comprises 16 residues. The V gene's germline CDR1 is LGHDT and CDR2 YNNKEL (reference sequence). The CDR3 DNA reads TGTGCCAGCAGCCAAGATGCGGGGGTTAGCTCCTACGAGCAGTACTTC. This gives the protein CASSQDAGVSSYEQYF.

Here the CDR3 DNA reads TGTGCCAGCAGAGACTCGACAGGACCCTGGAACACTGAAGCTTTCTTT. This encodes CASRDSTGPWNTEAFF. V gene TRBV2 combines with J gene TRBJ1-1, with D possibly matching TRBD1 (6 bases). Germline CDR1 is SNHLY and CDR2 is FYNNEI. The length of the CDR3 is 16 residues. Trimming removed 6 bases from V and 1 base from J, with 18 bases in between.

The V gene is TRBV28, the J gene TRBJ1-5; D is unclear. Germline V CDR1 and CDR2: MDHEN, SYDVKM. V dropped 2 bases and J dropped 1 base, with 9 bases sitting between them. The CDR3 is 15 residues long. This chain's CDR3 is CASSLRRLSNQPQHF. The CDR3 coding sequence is TGTGCCAGCAGTTTACGGAGGCTCAGCAATCAGCCCCAGCATTTT.

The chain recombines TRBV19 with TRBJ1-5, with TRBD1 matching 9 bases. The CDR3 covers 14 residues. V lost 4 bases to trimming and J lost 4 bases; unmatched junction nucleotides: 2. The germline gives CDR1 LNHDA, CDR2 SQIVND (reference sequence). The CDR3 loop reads CASSRTGVNQPQHF. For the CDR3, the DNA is TGTGCCAGTAGTAGGACAGGGGTAAATCAGCCCCAGCATTTT.

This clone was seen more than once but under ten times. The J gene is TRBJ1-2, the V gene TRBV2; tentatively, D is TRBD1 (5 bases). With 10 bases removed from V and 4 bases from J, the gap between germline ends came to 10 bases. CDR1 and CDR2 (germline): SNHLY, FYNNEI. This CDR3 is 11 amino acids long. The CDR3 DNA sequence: TGTGCCATCCAAGGGGCCTATGGCTACACCTTC. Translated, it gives CAIQGAYGYTF.

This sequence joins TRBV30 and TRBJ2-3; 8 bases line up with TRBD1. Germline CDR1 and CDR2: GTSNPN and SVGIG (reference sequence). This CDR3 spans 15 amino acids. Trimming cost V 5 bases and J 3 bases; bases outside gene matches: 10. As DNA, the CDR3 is TGTGCCTGGGAGGGTGGACAGGGCGAAACAGATACGCAGTATTTT. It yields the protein CAWEGGQGETDTQYF. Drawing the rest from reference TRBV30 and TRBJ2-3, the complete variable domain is SQTIHQWPATLVQPVGSPLSLECTVEGTSNPNLYWYRQAAGRGLQLLFYSVGIGQISSEVPQNLSASRPQDRQFILSSKKLLLSDSGFYLCAWEGGQGETDTQYFGPGTRLTVL.

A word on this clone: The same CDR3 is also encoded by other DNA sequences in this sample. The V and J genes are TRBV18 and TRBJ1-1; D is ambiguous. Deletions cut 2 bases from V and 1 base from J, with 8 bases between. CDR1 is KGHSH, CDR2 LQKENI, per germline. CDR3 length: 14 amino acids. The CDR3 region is CASSPSTGNTEAFF. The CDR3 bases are TGTGCCAGCTCACCATCAACGGGGAACACTGAAGCTTTCTTT.

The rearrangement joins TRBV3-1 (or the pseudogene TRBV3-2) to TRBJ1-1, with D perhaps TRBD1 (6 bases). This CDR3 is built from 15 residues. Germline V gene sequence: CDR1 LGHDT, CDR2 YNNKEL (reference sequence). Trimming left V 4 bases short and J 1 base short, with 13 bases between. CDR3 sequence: CASSPGTHQNTEAFF. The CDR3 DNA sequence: TGTGCCAGCAGCCCTGGGACACACCAGAACACTGAAGCTTTCTTT.

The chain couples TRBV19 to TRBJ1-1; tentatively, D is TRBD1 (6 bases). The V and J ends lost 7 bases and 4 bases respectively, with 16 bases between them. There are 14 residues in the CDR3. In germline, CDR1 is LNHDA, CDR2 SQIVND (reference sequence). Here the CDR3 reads CASIDLTGLTEAFF. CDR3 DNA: TGTGCCAGTATCGATTTGACAGGCCTCACTGAAGCTTTCTTT.

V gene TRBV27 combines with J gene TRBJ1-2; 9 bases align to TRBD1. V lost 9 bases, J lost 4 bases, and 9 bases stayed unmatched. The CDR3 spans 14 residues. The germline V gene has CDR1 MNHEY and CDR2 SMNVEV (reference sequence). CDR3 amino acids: CASQPGTGSYGYTF. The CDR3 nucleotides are TGTGCCAGTCAGCCCGGGACAGGGTCCTATGGCTACACCTTC.

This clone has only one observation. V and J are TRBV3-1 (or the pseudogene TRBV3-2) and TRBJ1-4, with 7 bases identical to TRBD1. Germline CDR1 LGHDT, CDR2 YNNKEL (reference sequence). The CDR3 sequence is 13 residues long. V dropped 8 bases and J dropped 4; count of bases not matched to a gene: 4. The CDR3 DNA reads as TGTGCCAGCTCCGGGACAGTTAATGAAAAACTGTTTTTT. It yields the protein CASSGTVNEKLFF.

The CDR3 DNA reads as TGTGCCAGCAGCTTAGAACCGACAGCAACTGGGGCCAACGTCCTGACTTTC. It codes for CASSLEPTATGANVLTF. The J gene is TRBJ2-6, the V gene TRBV13, with TRBD1 as a possible D gene (5 bases). CDR1 and CDR2 (germline): PRHDT, FYEKMQ (reference sequence). V shed 1 base and J shed 2 bases, with 12 bases lying between them. The length of the CDR3 is 17 residues.

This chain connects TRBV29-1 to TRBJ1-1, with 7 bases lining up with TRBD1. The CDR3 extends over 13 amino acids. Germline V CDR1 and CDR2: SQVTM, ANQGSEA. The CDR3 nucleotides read TGCACCGCCAGGGGGAGCATCGGGACTGAAGCTTTCTTT. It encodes CTARGSIGTEAFF.

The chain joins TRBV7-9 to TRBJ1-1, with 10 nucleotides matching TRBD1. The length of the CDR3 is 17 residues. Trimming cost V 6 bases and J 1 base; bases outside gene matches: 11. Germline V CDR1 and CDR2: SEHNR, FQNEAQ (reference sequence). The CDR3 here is CASRTYGTGAGNTEAFF. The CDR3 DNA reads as TGTGCCAGCAGAACCTACGGGACAGGGGCGGGGAACACTGAAGCTTTCTTT.

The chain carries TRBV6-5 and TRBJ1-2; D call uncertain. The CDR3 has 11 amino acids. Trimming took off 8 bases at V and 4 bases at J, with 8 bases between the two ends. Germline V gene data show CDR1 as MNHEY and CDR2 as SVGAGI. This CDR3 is CASVEGYGYTF. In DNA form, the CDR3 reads TGTGCCAGCGTGGAGGGCTATGGCTACACCTTC.

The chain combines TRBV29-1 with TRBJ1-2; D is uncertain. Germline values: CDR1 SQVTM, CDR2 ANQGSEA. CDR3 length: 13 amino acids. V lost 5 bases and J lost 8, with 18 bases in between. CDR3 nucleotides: TGCAGCGTTCTCACTCGGGGTACTTGGGGCTACACCTTC. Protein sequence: CSVLTRGTWGYTF.

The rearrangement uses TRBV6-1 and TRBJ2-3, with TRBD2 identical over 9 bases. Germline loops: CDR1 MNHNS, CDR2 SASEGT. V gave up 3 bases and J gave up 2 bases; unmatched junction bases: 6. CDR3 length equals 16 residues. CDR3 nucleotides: TGTGCCAGCAGTGAGGTAGCGGGGGCCCCCACAGATACGCAGTATTTT. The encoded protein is CASSEVAGAPTDTQYF.

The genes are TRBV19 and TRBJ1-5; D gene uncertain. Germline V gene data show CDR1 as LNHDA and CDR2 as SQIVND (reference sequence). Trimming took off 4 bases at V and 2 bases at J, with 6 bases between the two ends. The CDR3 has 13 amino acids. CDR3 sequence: CASSKLGNQPQHF. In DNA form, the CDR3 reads TGTGCCAGTAGTAAGCTTGGCAATCAGCCCCAGCATTTT. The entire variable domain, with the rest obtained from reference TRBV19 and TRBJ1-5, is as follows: DGGITQSPKYLFRKEGQNVTLSCEQNLNHDAMYWYRQDPGQGLRLIYYSQIVNDFQKGDIAEGYSVSREKKESFPLTVTSAQKNPTAFYLCASSKLGNQPQHFGDGTRLSIL.

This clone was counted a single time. The DNA of the CDR3 is TGTGCCTGGAGTGTCGCAGGGGGCGGCAATCAGCCCCAGCATTTT. This sequence encodes CAWSVAGGGNQPQHF. This rearrangement joins TRBV30 to TRBJ1-5; 8 nucleotides line up with TRBD1. In germline, CDR1 is GTSNPN, CDR2 SVGIG (reference sequence). The junction had 3 bases not matched to a gene; V was cut back by 0 bases and J by 2 bases. The CDR3 loop spans 15 amino acids.

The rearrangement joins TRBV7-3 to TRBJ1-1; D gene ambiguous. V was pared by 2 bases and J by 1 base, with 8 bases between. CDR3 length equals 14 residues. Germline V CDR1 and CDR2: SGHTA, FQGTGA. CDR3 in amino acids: CASSLGGPNTEAFF. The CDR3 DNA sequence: TGTGCCAGCAGCTTAGGAGGACCGAACACTGAAGCTTTCTTT.

CDR3 sequence (DNA): TGCGCCAGCAGCCCGAACCTGGCTGGCTACACCTTC. Residues: CASSPNLAGYTF. The rearrangement joins TRBV5-1 to TRBJ1-2, with no clear D. CDR1 SGHRS and CDR2 YFSETQ come from the germline V gene. This CDR3 has 12 residues. V was cut by 4 bases and J by 7 bases, with 11 bases left in between.